This T cell receptor (beta chain) was profiled in a study of blood T cell repertoires in COVID-19. Study-wide context: Acute-phase and convalescent COVID-19 samples originated in the United States, Italy and Spain. PBMCs, B-cell-depleted T cells, or T cells were the source of the cDNA or gDNA that made up the material.

The CDR3 is made up of 15 amino acids. Trimming took off 9 bases at V and 0 bases at J, with 17 bases between the two ends. The germline CDR1 and CDR2 sequences are LNHDA and SQIVND (reference sequence). In its sample, this clone was seen a few times. Original handling: Reference gene primer amplification gave nucleated cell count estimates. Some clones are missing from TCRdb's copy, which holds only in-frame ones; the method was immunoSEQ multiplex PCR. The V and J calls and clone size were taken over from that table, and D and trimming were inferred from the DNA. The table lists about 100,000 clones, approximately 80% of them singletons.

This sequence was found in a woman of 80 years or more with active or convalescent COVID-19. Sequencing used peripheral blood. The gene calls are TRBV19 and TRBJ2-5; weak D call: TRBD2 (7 bases). The CDR3: CASKNRGADQETQYF. DNA of the CDR3: TGTGCCAGCAAGAATCGGGGGGCTGACCAAGAGACCCAGTACTTC. Complete variable domain (other parts from reference TRBV19 and TRBJ2-5): DGGITQSPKYLFRKEGQNVTLSCEQNLNHDAMYWYRQDPGQGLRLIYYSQIVNDFQKGDIAEGYSVSREKKESFPLTVTSAQKNPTAFYLCASKNRGADQETQYFGPGTRLLVL.